These T cell receptor beta chains were read from a single sample in a study of blood T cell repertoires in COVID-19. The repertoire was sequenced with immunoSEQ multiplex PCR; TCRdb's copy has only in-frame clones and lacks some. The sample holds about 87,000 clones, around 87% seen once. The sample was peripheral blood. The receptor source for this set is a man aged 40-49 years with acute or convalescent COVID-19. Each CDR3 is given with its conserved first and last residue. Fields, in order: J gene, V gene, clone size, D gene, CDR3 DNA, CDR3 protein. D genes are given only for firm matches. Clone size is not always given. Where it is, it says once, few, many or a class for expanded clones.

>TRBJ2-7|TRBV18|-|-
TGTGCCAGCTCACCCGAGACTAGTTACGAGCAGTACTTC
CASSPETSYEQYF
>TRBJ1-1|TRBV6-5|-|-
TGTGCCAGCAGATCGTCGGGAGGAAGGAACACTGAAGCTTTCTTT
CASRSSGGRNTEAFF
>TRBJ1-5|TRBV30|-|-
TGTGCCTGGAGTGTTCCCGACAGGCCCTATAGCAATCAGCCCCAGCATTTT
CAWSVPDRPYSNQPQHF
>TRBJ1-3|TRBV7-2|-|-
TGTGCCAGCAGCCCCGGGGGGGGCCGTGGAAACACCATATATTTT
CASSPGGGRGNTIYF
>TRBJ2-7|TRBV5-1|-|TRBD1
TGCGCCAGCAGCTTGGTAGGGACAGGGAGGTACGAGCAGTACTTC
CASSLVGTGRYEQYF
>TRBJ2-5|TRBV23-1|-|TRBD2
TGCGCCAGCCCCGAGTTTTGTGGCACGCAGCGGGGAGAGACCCAGTACTTC
CASPEFCGTQRGETQYF
>TRBJ2-7|TRBV4-3|-|TRBD1
TGCGCCAGCAGCCAATGGGACAGACTATCCTACGAGCAGTACTTC
CASSQWDRLSYEQYF
>TRBJ1-1|TRBV5-1|-|-
TGCGCCAGCAGCTTTGACTGGACAATGAACACTGAAGCTTTCTTT
CASSFDWTMNTEAFF
>TRBJ1-2|TRBV5-4|-|TRBD1
TGTGCCAGCAGCCGCGACAGGGGGATAAGTGGCTACACCTTC
CASSRDRGISGYTF
>TRBJ2-5|TRBV9|-|TRBD2
TGTGCCAGCAGCGGACTAGCGGGAGGGCAGGGAGAGACCCAGTACTTC
CASSGLAGGQGETQYF
>TRBJ2-7|TRBV7-2|few|-
TGTGCCAGCAGCTTAGGACAGGTAGCTGGCTACGAGCAGTACTTC
CASSLGQVAGYEQYF
>TRBJ2-7|TRBV11-3|few|-
TGTGCCAGCAGCTTACAACAGGGTGGCGGCTCCTACGAGCAGTACTTC
CASSLQQGGGSYEQYF
>TRBJ1-1|TRBV7-9|-|-
TGTGCCAGCAGCTTAGGCGGTTTGAACACTGAAGCTTTCTTT
CASSLGGLNTEAFF
>TRBJ2-2|TRBV27|-|-
TGTGCCAGCAGGAGGCCTAGGAACACCGGGGAGCTGTTTTTT
CASRRPRNTGELFF
>TRBJ1-3|TRBV5-1|-|-
TGCGCCAGCAGCTTTTCAGACTCTGGAAACACCATATATTTT
CASSFSDSGNTIYF
>TRBJ1-3|TRBV30|once|-
TGTGCCTGGCGGGTTCGCTCTGGAAACACCATATATTTT
CAWRVRSGNTIYF
>TRBJ1-2|TRBV5-1|-|-
TGCGCCAGCAGCCGTACGGACAGACCCGCACCCTATGGCTACACCTTC
CASSRTDRPAPYGYTF
>TRBJ2-3|TRBV19|-|-
TGTGCCAGTAGCATGAGGGTAAGGACTACTAGCACAGATACGCAGTATTTT
CASSMRVRTTSTDTQYF
>TRBJ1-1|TRBV19|once|-
TGTGCCAGTAGCCGACAGTTGAACACTGAAGCTTTCTTT
CASSRQLNTEAFF
>TRBJ1-2|TRBV15|medium-sized|-
TGTGCCACCAGCAGAGATCGGACTCTATCGTATGGCTACACCTTC
CATSRDRTLSYGYTF
>TRBJ1-3|TRBV7-9|-|-
TGTGCCAGCAGCTTGGGGGGGATGGACACCATATATTTT
CASSLGGMDTIYF
>TRBJ2-5|TRBV5-1|-|TRBD2
TGCGCCAGCAGCACTAGCGGGAGCGCGGAGACCCAGTACTTC
CASSTSGSAETQYF
>TRBJ2-2|TRBV21-1|few|-
TGTGCCAGCAGCAAAGAGGGGGGGTGCAGGGAGCTGTTTTTT
CASSKEGGCRELFF
>TRBJ1-4|TRBV30|-|-
TGTGCCTCCACAGGGTTTCAGGGTTCAACTAATGAAAAACTGTTTTTT
CASTGFQGSTNEKLFF
>TRBJ2-1|TRBV4-2|-|-
TGTGCCAGCAGCCGGCAGAGTGCGGGGTTGAATGAGCAGTTCTTC
CASSRQSAGLNEQFF
>TRBJ1-6|TRBV11-3|-|-
TGTGCCAGCAGCTCGACAGGATCTTCACCCCTCCACTTT
CASSSTGSSPLHF
>TRBJ2-7|TRBV25-1|-|TRBD2
TGTGCCAGCAGTGAATCAACTAGCGGGGACTACGAGCAGTACTTC
CASSESTSGDYEQYF
>TRBJ1-2|TRBV19|-|TRBD1
TGTGCCAGTAGCTCGACAGGGGTTAACTATGGCTACACCTTC
CASSSTGVNYGYTF
>TRBJ2-7|TRBV3-1/TRBV3-2|-|TRBD2
TGTGCCAGCAGCCACACTACTAGCGGGGCCTCCTACGAGCAGTACTTC
CASSHTTSGASYEQYF
>TRBJ1-1|TRBV10-3|-|-
TGTGCCATCAAAACCCAGGAAGCTGAAGCTTTCTTT
CAIKTQEAEAFF
>TRBJ1-2|TRBV30|-|-
TGTGCCTGGAGTCCGGCAGAGGAACTCTATGGCTACACCTTC
CAWSPAEELYGYTF
>TRBJ2-5|TRBV9|once|-
TGTGCCAGCAGCGAAGGAGGGCGGAGATTGGGAGAGACCCAGTACTTC
CASSEGGRRLGETQYF
>TRBJ1-1|TRBV14|-|-
TGTGCCAGCAGCCATGGACTAACCTCTTACACTGAAGCTTTCTTT
CASSHGLTSYTEAFF
>TRBJ1-5|TRBV6-5|-|TRBD1
TGTGCCAGCCAGCGGACAGGGGGAAATCAGCCCCGGCATTTT
CASQRTGGNQPRHF
>TRBJ2-3|TRBV5-4|-|TRBD2
TGTGCCAGTTCACTAGCGGGGGCCGGCACAGATACGCAGTATTTT
CASSLAGAGTDTQYF
>TRBJ1-1|TRBV10-3|-|-
TGTGCCATCAGTGAAGAATCCAGGGACACTGAAGCTTTCTTT
CAISEESRDTEAFF
>TRBJ2-2|TRBV7-9|-|-
TGTGCCAGCAGCACCCCCCGTGGGGCGGCGAACACCGGGGAGCTGTTTTTT
CASSTPRGAANTGELFF
>TRBJ2-3|TRBV21-1|-|-
TGTGCCAGCAGCATGTTGGGGGAACAGGGATTTCATACGCAGTATTTT
CASSMLGEQGFHTQYF
>TRBJ2-7|TRBV10-3|-|-
TGTGCCATCTCCACCCGACGGGCAGGGAAAGAGGAGGGCCACGAGCAGTACTTC
CAISTRRAGKEEGHEQYF
>TRBJ1-5|TRBV12-5|-|TRBD1
TGTGCTAGTGGTTTGGTACTGCAGGGACAGAATTATCAGCCCCAGCATTTT
CASGLVLQGQNYQPQHF
>TRBJ2-1|TRBV4-2|once|-
TGTGCCAGCAGCCAAGGTGGGACTTACTCCTACAATGAGCAGTTCTTC
CASSQGGTYSYNEQFF
>TRBJ2-5|TRBV5-5|-|TRBD1
TGTGCCAGCAGCGAGGGGGACAGGGGGTTTACGGAGACCCAGTACTTC
CASSEGDRGFTETQYF
>TRBJ1-2|TRBV29-1|-|-
TGCAGCGTTGCTCCTTTAACTAACTATGGCTACACCTTC
CSVAPLTNYGYTF
>TRBJ2-3|TRBV5-1|-|-
TGCGCCAGCAGCTCCACTCGGGGGGCCCGCACAGATACGCAGTATTTT
CASSSTRGARTDTQYF
>TRBJ1-3|TRBV4-3|few|-
TGCGCCAGCAGCCAAGTTCTTGACAGGTCTGGAAACACCATATATTTT
CASSQVLDRSGNTIYF
>TRBJ1-2|TRBV14|-|-
TGTGCCAGCAGCCAAGCCCGGGGGACCTATGGCTACACCTTC
CASSQARGTYGYTF
>TRBJ1-1|TRBV19|-|-
TGTGCCAGTAGTAAGCAGGTTACGAACACTGAAGCTTTCTTT
CASSKQVTNTEAFF
>TRBJ1-6|TRBV19|-|-
TGTGCCAGTAGTATAGTTGGGAGCTCCTATAATTCACCCCTCCACTTT
CASSIVGSSYNSPLHF